This TCR beta chain stems from a study of blood T cell repertoires in COVID-19. The assay was immunoSEQ multiplex PCR, and TCRdb's table has in-frame clones only and misses some. The repertoire holds about 53,000 clones, around 86% seen once, with about a fifth in the top ten. V was clipped by 4 bases and J by 7 bases; unmatched bases: 13. There are 16 residues in the CDR3. Germline loops: CDR1 LGHDT, CDR2 YNNKEL (reference sequence). The specimen sequenced was peripheral blood. The TCR sequence derives from a woman at least 80 years old with COVID-19, enrolled during active disease. The chain joins TRBV3-1 (or the pseudogene TRBV3-2) to TRBJ2-1, with 7 bases that match TRBD2. CDR3 coding DNA: TGTGCCAGCAGCCCCTCTTCCGCGGGAGCGGATAATGAGCAGTTCTTC. Amino acid sequence: CASSPSSAGADNEQFF.